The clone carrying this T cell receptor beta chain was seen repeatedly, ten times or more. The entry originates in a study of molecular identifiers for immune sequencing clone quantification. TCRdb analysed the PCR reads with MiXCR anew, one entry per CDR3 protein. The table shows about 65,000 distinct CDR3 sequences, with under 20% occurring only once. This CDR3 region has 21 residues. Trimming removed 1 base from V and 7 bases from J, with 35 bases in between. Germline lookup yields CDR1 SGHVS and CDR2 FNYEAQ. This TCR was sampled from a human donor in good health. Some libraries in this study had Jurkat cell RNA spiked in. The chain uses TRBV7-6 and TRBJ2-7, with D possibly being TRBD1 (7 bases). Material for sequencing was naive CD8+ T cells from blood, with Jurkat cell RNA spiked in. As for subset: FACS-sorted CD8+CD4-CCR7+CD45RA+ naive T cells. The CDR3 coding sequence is TGTGCCAGCAGCTTAGTGTATCGGGGACAGATATACCAGGGTGTGGAGGGGGAGCAGTACTTC. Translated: CASSLVYRGQIYQGVEGEQYF. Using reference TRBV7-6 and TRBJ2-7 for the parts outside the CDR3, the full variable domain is GAGVSQSPRYKVTKRGQDVALRCDPISGHVSLYWYRQALGQGPEFLTYFNYEAQQDKSGLPNDRFSAERPEGSISTLTIQRTEQRDSAMYRCASSLVYRGQIYQGVEGEQYFGPGTRLTVT.